The 15 T cell receptor beta chains in this list originate from one sample, sequenced in a study of tumor-infiltrating lymphocytes in primary liver carcinoma. It was from 20-30 mg of unsorted bulk tissue that RNA and DNA were co-extracted. The investigators made TCR beta cDNA from 400 to 500 ng total RNA, using a constant-region primer. Each TCR beta library was derived from three nested multiplex PCR rounds that employed slightly modified ARM-PCR. Two initial PCR rounds of approximately 10 cycles each paired TRBV1-TRBV30 forward primers with a C-beta reverse primer. TCRdb re-called the multiplex PCR reads with MiXCR, one entry per CDR3 protein. Among about 110,000 distinct CDR3 sequences listed, around two thirds were seen once. Sequenced: liver tumor tissue from sampling region 1. As for subset: tumor region T1, superior pole. These receptors were obtained from a woman aged 60-70 years with primary liver carcinoma and hepatitis B virus infection.

The chain couples TRBV5-1 to TRBJ1-2; no firm D call. V lost 0 bases and J lost 4, with 16 bases in between. CDR1 is SGHRS, CDR2 YFSETQ, per germline. CDR3 length: 16 residues. This chain's CDR3 is CASSLGGTTFGYGYTF. The CDR3 region has the DNA TGCGCCAGCAGCTTGGGAGGAACGACATTTGGCTATGGCTACACCTTC.

As to this clonotype: One end of the junction is discordant with germline, which a read error may explain. V is TRBV5-6 and J is TRBJ1-1; 7 bases align to TRBD1. Per the germline V gene, CDR1 is SGHDT and CDR2 is YYEEEE. This CDR3 region has 15 residues. The CDR3 bases are TGTGCCAGCTGCTTGCTGGGACAGCTGAACACTGAAGCTTTCTTT. It is translated as CASCLLGQLNTEAFF. Full variable domain (outside the CDR3, taken from reference TRBV5-6 and TRBJ1-1): DAGVTQSPTHLIKTRGQQVTLRCSPKSGHDTVSWYQQALGQGPQFIFQYYEEEERQRGNFPDRFSGHQFPNYSSELNVNALLLGDSALYLCASCLLGQLNTEAFFGQGTRLTVV.

The V gene is TRBV11-2, the J gene TRBJ1-2; D not certain. From germline, CDR1 is SGHAT and CDR2 FQNNGV. The CDR3 sequence is 13 residues long. The ends were cut back, 8 bases at V and 2 bases at J, with 12 bases in the middle. CDR3 sequence reads: CASGITGNYGYTF. In DNA form, the CDR3 reads TGTGCCAGCGGGATAACGGGAAACTATGGCTACACCTTC. The whole variable domain, remainder taken from reference TRBV11-2 and TRBJ1-2, is EAGVAQSPRYKIIEKRQSVAFWCNPISGHATLYWYQQILGQGPKLLIQFQNNGVVDDSQLPKDRFSAERLKGVDSTLKIQPAKLEDSAVYLCASGITGNYGYTFGSGTRLTVV.

Concerning this clonotype itself: A much larger clone lies one base from this, so it may be a read error. The chain uses TRBV7-8 and TRBJ2-2, with D maybe TRBD2 (6 bases). This CDR3 contains 15 residues. Germline CDR1 SGHVS, CDR2 FQNEAQ. The CDR3 protein is CASSFGGGNTGGLFF. The CDR3, as DNA: TGTGCCAGCAGCTTCGGCGGAGGGAACACCGGGGGGCTGTTTTTT.

Of note for this clonotype: A much larger clone sits a single nucleotide away, making a read error possible. The gene calls are TRBV7-8 and TRBJ1-5; D is uncertain. V lost 2 bases and J 6 bases, leaving 11 bases between the germline ends. The CDR3 is 14 amino acids. The germline V gene has CDR1 SGHVS and CDR2 FQNEAQ. Written as DNA, the CDR3 is TGTGCCAGCAGCTTATACATGGGGAGTCAGCCCCAGCATTTT. Translated, it gives CASSLYMGSQPQHF.

The genes are TRBV5-1 and TRBJ2-7; no definite D call. CDR3 length equals 13 residues. CDR1 and CDR2 (germline): SGHRS, YFSETQ. The ends were cut back, 0 bases at V and 1 base at J, with 5 bases in the middle. DNA of the CDR3: TGCGCCAGCAGCTTGGGGCAGTCCTACGAGCAGTACTTC. Protein sequence: CASSLGQSYEQYF.

This clonotype occurred a few times. Because the CDR3 is missing its conserved closing phenylalanine or tryptophan, this is likely a read error. No DNA is shown, since the ends of the CDR3 on it are uncertain; the CDR3 is the one TCRdb lists. The chain links TRBV11-2 to TRBJ2-3; no check of the table's D call, TRBD1, against the DNA was made. Per the germline V gene, CDR1 is SGHAT and CDR2 is FQNNGV. Inclusive of both ends, the CDR3 amounts to 12 amino acids. CDR3 sequence: CASSWGSDTQYL.

On this clonotype: A much bigger clone sits one base away, suggesting this may be a read error. The rearrangement links TRBV12-3 or TRBV12-4 to TRBJ1-4; D perhaps matches TRBD1 (5 bases). Trimming removed 8 bases at V and 3 bases at J, with 10 bases between. CDR3 length: 13 amino acids. The CDR3 is CASGHAANEKLFF. In DNA form, the CDR3 reads TGTGCCAGCGGACACGCTGCTAATGAAAAACTGTTTTTT.

About this clonotype: A much larger clone differs from this one at a single base, so this may be a read error. The chain links TRBV5-1 to TRBJ1-3; D perhaps matches TRBD1 (6 bases). The CDR3 extends over 14 amino acids. The V gene's germline CDR1 is SGHRS and CDR2 YFSETQ. Written as DNA, the CDR3 is TGCGCCAGCAGCCCGGGGGGCCCTGGAAACTCCATATATTTT. Protein product: CASSPGGPGNSIYF.

Note on this clonotype: At one boundary the junction diverges from the germline segment, which might be a read error. The J gene is TRBJ2-1, the V gene TRBV11-3; TRBD2 might be the D (5 bases). This CDR3 has 16 amino acids. In germline, CDR1 is SGHNT, CDR2 YENEEA. CDR3 in amino acids: CASSLPGGSNYNGQFF. Written as DNA, the CDR3 is TGTGCCAGCAGCCTCCCCGGAGGTTCCAATTACAATGGGCAGTTCTTC.

This clonotype was recorded only once. A read error may account for a junction end that differs from germline. The chain recombines TRBV11-2 with TRBJ2-5, with D hard to call. This CDR3 contains 14 residues. CDR1 and CDR2 (germline): SGHAT, FQNNGV. CDR3 protein: CASSRLGVLEIQYF. The CDR3 region has the DNA TGTGCCAGCAGCCGATTGGGCGTCCTGGAGATCCAGTACTTC.

Regarding this clonotype: The CDR3 does not close with the conserved phenylalanine or tryptophan, likely indicating a read error. The CDR3 sequence is CASSLWGDPNEKLFL. Here the CDR3 DNA reads TGTGCCAGCAGCTTATGGGGGGACCCTAATGAAAAACTGTTTCTT. This chain joins TRBV7-8 and TRBJ1-4; perhaps TRBD1 as D (5 bases). CDR3 size: 15 residues. The germline gives CDR1 SGHVS, CDR2 FQNEAQ. The V end was cut by 2 bases, the J end by 3 bases, with 10 bases between.

This clonotype was recorded at least ten times. This chain connects TRBV7-9 to TRBJ1-1; D may be TRBD1 (5 bases). CDR3 length: 15 amino acids. The V end was cut by 1 base, the J end by 2 bases, with 11 bases between. CDR1 is SEHNR, CDR2 FQNEAQ, per germline (reference sequence). Written as DNA, the CDR3 is TGTGCCAGCAGCTTAGGGGGCAGCCCCAACACTGAAGCTTTCTTT. Protein product: CASSLGGSPNTEAFF.

This clonotype was picked up many times. The rearrangement links TRBV6-1 to TRBJ2-4; 9 bases map to TRBD1. V was pared by 5 bases and J by 4 bases, with 6 bases of the junction left unmatched. The CDR3 loop spans 15 amino acids. Germline CDR1 is MNHNS and CDR2 is SASEGT. The CDR3 DNA reads as TGTGCCAGCAGTCAATCCGGGACAGGGAAAAACATTCAGTACTTC. This gives the protein CASSQSGTGKNIQYF.

This chain connects TRBV11-2 to TRBJ2-5, with D unresolved. Looked up from germline, CDR1 is SGHAT and CDR2 is FQNNGV. CDR3 length: 13 residues. V was pared by 7 bases and J by 6 bases, with 15 bases between. The CDR3 region has the DNA TGTGCCAGCAACTCACAGTACCTAAAGACCCAGTACTTC. It yields the protein CASNSQYLKTQYF.